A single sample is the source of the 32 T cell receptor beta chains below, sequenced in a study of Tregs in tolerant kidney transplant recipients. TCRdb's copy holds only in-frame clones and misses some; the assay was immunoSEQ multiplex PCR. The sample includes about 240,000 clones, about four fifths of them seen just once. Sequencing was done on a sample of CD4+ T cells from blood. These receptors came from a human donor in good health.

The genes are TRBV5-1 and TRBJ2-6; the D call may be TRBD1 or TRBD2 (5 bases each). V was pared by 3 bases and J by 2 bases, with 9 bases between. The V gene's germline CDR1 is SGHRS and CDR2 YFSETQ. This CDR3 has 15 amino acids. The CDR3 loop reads CASSSGTAGANVLTF. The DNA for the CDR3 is TGCGCCAGCAGCTCGGGGACGGCTGGGGCCAACGTCCTGACTTTC.

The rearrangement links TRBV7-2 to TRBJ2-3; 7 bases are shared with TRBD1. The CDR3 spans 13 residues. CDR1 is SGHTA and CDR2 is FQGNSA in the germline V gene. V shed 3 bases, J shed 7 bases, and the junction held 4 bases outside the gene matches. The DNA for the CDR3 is TGTGCCAGCAGCTTTCCAGGGGGTTATACGCAGTATTTT. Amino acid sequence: CASSFPGGYTQYF.

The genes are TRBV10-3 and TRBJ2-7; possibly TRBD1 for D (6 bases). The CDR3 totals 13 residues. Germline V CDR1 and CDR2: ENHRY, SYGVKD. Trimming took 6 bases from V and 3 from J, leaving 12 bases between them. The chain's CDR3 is CAISVQQGYEQYF. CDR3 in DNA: TGTGCCATCAGCGTTCAACAGGGCTACGAGCAGTACTTC.

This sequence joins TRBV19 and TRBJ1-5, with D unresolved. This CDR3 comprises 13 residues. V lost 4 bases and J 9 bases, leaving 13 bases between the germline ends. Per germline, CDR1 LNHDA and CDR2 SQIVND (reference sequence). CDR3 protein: CASSRTGMGPQHF. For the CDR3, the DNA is TGTGCCAGTAGTAGGACGGGGATGGGGCCCCAGCATTTT. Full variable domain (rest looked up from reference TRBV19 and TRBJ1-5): DGGITQSPKYLFRKEGQNVTLSCEQNLNHDAMYWYRQDPGQGLRLIYYSQIVNDFQKGDIAEGYSVSREKKESFPLTVTSAQKNPTAFYLCASSRTGMGPQHFGDGTRLSIL.

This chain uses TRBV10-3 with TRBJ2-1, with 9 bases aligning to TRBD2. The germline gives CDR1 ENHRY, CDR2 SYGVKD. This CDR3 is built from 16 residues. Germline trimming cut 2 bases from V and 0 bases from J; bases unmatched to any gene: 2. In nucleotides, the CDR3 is TGTGCCATCAGTGAGATAGCGGGGGACTCCTACAATGAGCAGTTCTTC. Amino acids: CAISEIAGDSYNEQFF.

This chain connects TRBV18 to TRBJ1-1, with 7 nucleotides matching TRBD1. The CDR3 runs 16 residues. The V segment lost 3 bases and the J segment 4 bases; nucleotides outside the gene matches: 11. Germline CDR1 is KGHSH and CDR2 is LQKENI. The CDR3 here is CASSPEGAMVRTEAFF. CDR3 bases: TGTGCCAGCTCACCCGAGGGGGCTATGGTACGCACTGAAGCTTTCTTT.

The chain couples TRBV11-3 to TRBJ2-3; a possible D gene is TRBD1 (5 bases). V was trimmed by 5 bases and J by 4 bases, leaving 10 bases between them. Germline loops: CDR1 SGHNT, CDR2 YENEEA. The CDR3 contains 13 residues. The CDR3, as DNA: TGTGCCAGCAGCATTACAGGATCAGATACGCAGTATTTT. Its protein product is CASSITGSDTQYF.

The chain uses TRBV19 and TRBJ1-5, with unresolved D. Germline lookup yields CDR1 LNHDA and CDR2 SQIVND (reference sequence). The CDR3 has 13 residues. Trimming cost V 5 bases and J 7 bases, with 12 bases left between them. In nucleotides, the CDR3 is TGTGCCAGTAGTCGAGGAGTAGGGCAGCCCCAGCATTTT. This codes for CASSRGVGQPQHF.

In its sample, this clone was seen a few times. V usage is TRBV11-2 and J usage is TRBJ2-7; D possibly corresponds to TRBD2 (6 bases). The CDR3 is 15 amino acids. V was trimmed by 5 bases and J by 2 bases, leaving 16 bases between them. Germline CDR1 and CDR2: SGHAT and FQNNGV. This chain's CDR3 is CASSATGTATYEQYF. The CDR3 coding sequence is TGTGCCAGCAGCGCTACCGGGACTGCCACCTACGAGCAGTACTTC.

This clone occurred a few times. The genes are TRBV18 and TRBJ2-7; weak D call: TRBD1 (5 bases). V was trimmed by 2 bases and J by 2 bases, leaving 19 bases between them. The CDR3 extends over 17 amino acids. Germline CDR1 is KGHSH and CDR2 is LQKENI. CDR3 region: CASSPTSPFDRAYEQYF. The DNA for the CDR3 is TGTGCCAGCTCACCAACCTCCCCCTTCGACAGAGCCTACGAGCAGTACTTC.

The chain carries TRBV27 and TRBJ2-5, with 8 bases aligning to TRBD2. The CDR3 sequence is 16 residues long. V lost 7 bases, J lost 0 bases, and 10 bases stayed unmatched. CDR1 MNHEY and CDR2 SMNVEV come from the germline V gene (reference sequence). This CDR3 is CASTKRRGANQETQYF. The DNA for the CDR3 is TGTGCCAGCACAAAGAGGCGGGGGGCAAACCAAGAGACCCAGTACTTC.

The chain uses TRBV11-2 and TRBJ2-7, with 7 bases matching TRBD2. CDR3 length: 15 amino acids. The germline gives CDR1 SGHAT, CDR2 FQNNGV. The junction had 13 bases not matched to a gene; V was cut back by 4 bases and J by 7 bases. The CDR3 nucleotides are TGTGCCAGCAGCTCCCCGTTCCGGGACTACGAGGAGCAGTACTTC. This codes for CASSSPFRDYEEQYF. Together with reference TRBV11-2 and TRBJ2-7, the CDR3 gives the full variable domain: EAGVAQSPRYKIIEKRQSVAFWCNPISGHATLYWYQQILGQGPKLLIQFQNNGVVDDSQLPKDRFSAERLKGVDSTLKIQPAKLEDSAVYLCASSSPFRDYEEQYFGPGTRLTVT.

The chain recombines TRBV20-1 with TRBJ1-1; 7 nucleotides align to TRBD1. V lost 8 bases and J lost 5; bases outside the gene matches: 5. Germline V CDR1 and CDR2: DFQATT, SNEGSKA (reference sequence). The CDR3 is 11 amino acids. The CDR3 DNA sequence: TGCAGTACAAACAGGGGTACTGAAGCTTTCTTT. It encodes CSTNRGTEAFF.

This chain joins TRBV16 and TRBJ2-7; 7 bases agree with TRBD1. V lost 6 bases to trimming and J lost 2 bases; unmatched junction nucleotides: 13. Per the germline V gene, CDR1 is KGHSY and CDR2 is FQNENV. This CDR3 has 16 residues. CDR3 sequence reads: CASSADETGVPYEQYF. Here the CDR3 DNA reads TGTGCCAGCAGTGCTGACGAAACAGGGGTCCCCTACGAGCAGTACTTC.

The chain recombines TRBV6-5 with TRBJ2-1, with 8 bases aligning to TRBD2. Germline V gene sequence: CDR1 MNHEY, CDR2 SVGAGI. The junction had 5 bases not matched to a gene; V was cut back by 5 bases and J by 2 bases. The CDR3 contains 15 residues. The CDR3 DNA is TGTGCCAGCAGTCGTCGGGGGGGGCCCTACAATGAGCAGTTCTTC. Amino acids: CASSRRGGPYNEQFF.

The CDR3 DNA follows: TGTGCCAGCAGCCCCCGAGGGGGGTACTCCTACGAGCAGTACTTC. Its translation: CASSPRGGYSYEQYF. The rearrangement uses TRBV5-4 and TRBJ2-7; TRBD1 or TRBD2 may be the D gene (6 bases each). The ends were cut back, 4 bases at V and 0 bases at J, with 14 bases in the middle. This CDR3 comprises 15 residues. Germline V CDR1 and CDR2: SGHNT, YYREEE (reference sequence).

This chain's CDR3 is CASSVRGQMNTEAFF. In DNA form, the CDR3 reads TGTGCCAGCAGCGTCCGGGGACAGATGAACACTGAAGCTTTCTTT. The rearrangement links TRBV9 to TRBJ1-1, with TRBD1 matching 7 bases. The CDR3 is 15 residues long. Germline lookup yields CDR1 SGDLS and CDR2 YYNGEE. V was pared by 2 bases and J by 0 bases, with 4 bases of the junction left unmatched.

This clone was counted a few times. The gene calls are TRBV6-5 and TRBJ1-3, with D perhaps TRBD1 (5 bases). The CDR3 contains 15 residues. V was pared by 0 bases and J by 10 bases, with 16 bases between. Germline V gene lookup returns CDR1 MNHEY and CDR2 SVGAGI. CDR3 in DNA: TGTGCCAGCAGTTACTCGAAAGGACACACGTGGACCATATATTTT. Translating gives CASSYSKGHTWTIYF.

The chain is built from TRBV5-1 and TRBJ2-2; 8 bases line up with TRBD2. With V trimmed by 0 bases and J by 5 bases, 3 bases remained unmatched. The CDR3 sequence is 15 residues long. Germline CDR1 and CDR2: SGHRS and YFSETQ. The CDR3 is CASSLAGGATGELFF. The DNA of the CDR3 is TGCGCCAGCAGCTTGGCCGGGGGGGCGACCGGGGAGCTGTTTTTT.

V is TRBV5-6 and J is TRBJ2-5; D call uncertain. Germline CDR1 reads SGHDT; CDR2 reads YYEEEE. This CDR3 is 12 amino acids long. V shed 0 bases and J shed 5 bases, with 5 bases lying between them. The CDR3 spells CASSLGVETQYF. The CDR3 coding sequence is TGTGCCAGCAGCTTGGGGGTCGAGACCCAGTACTTC.

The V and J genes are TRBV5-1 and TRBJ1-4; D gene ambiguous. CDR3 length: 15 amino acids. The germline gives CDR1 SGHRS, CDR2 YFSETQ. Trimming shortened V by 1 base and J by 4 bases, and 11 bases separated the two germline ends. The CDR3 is CASSLMARVNEKLFF. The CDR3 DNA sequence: TGCGCCAGCAGCTTGATGGCAAGGGTTAATGAAAAACTGTTTTTT.

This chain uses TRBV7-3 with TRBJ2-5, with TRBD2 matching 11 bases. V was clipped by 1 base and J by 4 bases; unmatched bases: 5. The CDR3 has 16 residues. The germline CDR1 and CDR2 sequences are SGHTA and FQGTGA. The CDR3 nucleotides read TGTGCCAGCAGCTTAAGCCTAGCGGGGGGAAGAGAGACCCAGTACTTC. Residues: CASSLSLAGGRETQYF.

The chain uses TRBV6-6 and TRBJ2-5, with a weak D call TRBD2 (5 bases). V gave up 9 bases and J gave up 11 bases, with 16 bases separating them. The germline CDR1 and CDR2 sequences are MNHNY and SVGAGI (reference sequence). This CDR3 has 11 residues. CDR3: CASLAVREQYF. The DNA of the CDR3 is TGTGCCAGTTTGGCTGTGAGGGAGCAGTACTTC.

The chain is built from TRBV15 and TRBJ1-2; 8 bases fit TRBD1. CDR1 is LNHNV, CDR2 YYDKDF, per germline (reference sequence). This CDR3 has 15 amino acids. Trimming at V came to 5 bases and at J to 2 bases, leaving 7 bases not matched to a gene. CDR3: CATSVRTGPNYGYTF. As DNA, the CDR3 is TGTGCCACCAGCGTTCGGACAGGGCCGAACTATGGCTACACCTTC.

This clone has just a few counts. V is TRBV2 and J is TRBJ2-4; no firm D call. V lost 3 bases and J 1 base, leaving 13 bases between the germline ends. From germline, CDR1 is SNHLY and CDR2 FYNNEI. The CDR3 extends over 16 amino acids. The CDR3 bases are TGTGCCAGCAGTGATGGGCAGTTAGTGGCCAAAAACATTCAGTACTTC. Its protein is CASSDGQLVAKNIQYF.

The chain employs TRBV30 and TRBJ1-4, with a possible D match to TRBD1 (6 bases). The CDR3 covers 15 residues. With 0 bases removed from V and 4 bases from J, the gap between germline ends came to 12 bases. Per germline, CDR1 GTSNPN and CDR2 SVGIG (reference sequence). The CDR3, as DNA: TGTGCCTGGAGTGTATTAGGACAGAGTAATGAAAAACTGTTTTTT. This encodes CAWSVLGQSNEKLFF.

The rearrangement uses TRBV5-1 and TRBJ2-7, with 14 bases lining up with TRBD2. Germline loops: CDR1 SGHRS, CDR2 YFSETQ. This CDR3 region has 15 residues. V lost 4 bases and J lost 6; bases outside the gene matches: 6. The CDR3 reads CASSPGTSGRGEQYF. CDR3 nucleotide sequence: TGCGCCAGCAGCCCAGGGACTAGCGGGAGAGGCGAGCAGTACTTC.

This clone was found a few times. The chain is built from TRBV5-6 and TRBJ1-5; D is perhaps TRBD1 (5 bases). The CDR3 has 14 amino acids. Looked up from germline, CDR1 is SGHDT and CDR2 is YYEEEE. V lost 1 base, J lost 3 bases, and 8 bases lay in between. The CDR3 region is CASSLRGFNQPQHF. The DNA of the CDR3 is TGTGCCAGCAGCTTGAGGGGTTTCAATCAGCCCCAGCATTTT.

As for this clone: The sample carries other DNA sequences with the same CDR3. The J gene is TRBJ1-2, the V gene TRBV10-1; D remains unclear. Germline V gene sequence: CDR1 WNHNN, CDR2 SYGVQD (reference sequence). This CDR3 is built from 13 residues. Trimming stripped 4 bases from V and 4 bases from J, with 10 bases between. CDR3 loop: CASSATEGYGYTF. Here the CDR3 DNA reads TGCGCCAGCAGTGCCACAGAGGGCTATGGCTACACCTTC.

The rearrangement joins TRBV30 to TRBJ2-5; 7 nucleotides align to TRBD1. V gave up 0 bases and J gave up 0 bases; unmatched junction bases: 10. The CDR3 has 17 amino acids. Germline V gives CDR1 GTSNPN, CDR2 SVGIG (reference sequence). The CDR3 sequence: CAWSVPKQGFYQETQYF. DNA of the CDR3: TGTGCCTGGAGTGTACCCAAACAGGGGTTTTACCAAGAGACCCAGTACTTC.

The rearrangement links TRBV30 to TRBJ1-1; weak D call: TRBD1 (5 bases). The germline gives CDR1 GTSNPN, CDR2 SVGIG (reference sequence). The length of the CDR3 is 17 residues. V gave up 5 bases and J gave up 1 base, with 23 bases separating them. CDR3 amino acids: CAWAPWGLWSGNTEAFF. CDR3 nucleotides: TGTGCCTGGGCCCCGTGGGGGTTATGGTCTGGGAACACTGAAGCTTTCTTT.

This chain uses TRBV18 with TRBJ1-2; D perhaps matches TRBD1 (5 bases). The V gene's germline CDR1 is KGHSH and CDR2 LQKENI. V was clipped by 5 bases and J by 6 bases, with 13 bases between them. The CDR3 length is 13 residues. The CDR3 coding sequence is TGTGCCAGCTCAGCAGGGTCGAGCGATGGCTACACCTTC. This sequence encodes CASSAGSSDGYTF.